This T cell receptor (beta chain) was recovered during a study of spatial heterogeneity in lung cancer. The CDR3 totals 16 residues. Looked up from germline, CDR1 is SGHAT and CDR2 is FQNNGV. Germline trimming cut 2 bases from V and 0 bases from J; bases unmatched to any gene: 3. Time point of the sample: blood at routine non-recurrence follow-up after resection. TCRdb reprocessed the 5' RACE reads via MiXCR and lists one record per CDR3 protein. The top ten clones hold 21% of a sample with approximately 100,000 distinct CDR3 sequences, roughly a fifth of them seen once. This material consisted of PBMCs, taken at follow-up. The clonotype comes from a male donor with early-stage non-small cell lung cancer. The chain joins TRBV11-2 to TRBJ2-1, with TRBD1 matching over 8 bases. The CDR3 coding sequence is TGTGCCAGCAGCTTACACAGGGGGACCTCCTACAATGAGCAGTTCTTC. Protein: CASSLHRGTSYNEQFF.